This TCR beta chain was identified in a study of CD8 T cells in Susac syndrome. TEMRA cells were enriched by FACS, while CD8+ and CD4+ T cells were obtained through a negative isolation that was performed magnetically. Points on this clonotype: Its antigen is unknown.

Notes on the study in general: As the study acknowledged, the number of individuals in its TCR sequencing and HLA analysis was relatively small.

With random hexamers, 0.5 to 1 ug RNA was reverse transcribed. The authors amplified TCR beta CDR3 across 54 Vbeta and 13 Jbeta using immunoSEQ multiplex PCR. Each CDR3 protein is one row after TCRdb ran MiXCR on the immunoSEQ multiplex PCR reads. The repertoire holds 150,000 to 200,000 distinct CDR3 sequences, with around 93% as singletons. The sample comprised CD4+ T cells from PBMCs. This clonotype originated in a human donor in good health.

The CDR3 bases are TGCAGCGTGGGACAGGGTTCGGACGGGGCCAACGTCCTGACTTTC. This gives the protein CSVGQGSDGANVLTF. This chain uses TRBV29-1 with TRBJ2-6, with TRBD1 matching 9 bases. The CDR3 has 15 amino acids. CDR1 and CDR2 from the germline V gene are SQVTM and ANQGSEA. J lost 4 bases, V lost 6 bases, and 7 bases had no gene match.